One and the same sample provided the 18 T cell receptor beta chains below, sequenced in a study of cytomegalovirus exposure and HLA in healthy donors. The protocol was immunoSEQ multiplex PCR, while the TCRdb copy is restricted to in-frame clones and leaves out a portion. The data hold some 350,000 clones, with approximately 90% observed a single time. The specimen sequenced was PBMCs. These receptors were obtained from a woman aged 25 to 39 in good health and CMV-seropositive.

The chain carries TRBV7-9 and TRBJ1-6, with no clear D. This CDR3 has 12 amino acids. V was cut by 1 base and J by 9 bases, with 4 bases left in between. Germline V gene lookup returns CDR1 SEHNR and CDR2 FQNEAQ (reference sequence). In nucleotides, the CDR3 is TGTGCCAGCAGCTTAGTCCTTTCACCCCTCCACTTT. Its protein is CASSLVLSPLHF.

V usage is TRBV7-6 and J usage is TRBJ2-7; 11 positions match TRBD2. This CDR3 has 15 residues. Germline CDR1 SGHVS, CDR2 FNYEAQ. Trimming at V came to 5 bases and at J to 7 bases, leaving 10 bases not matched to a gene. CDR3 sequence reads: CASSPLSSGGPEQYF. The CDR3 bases are TGTGCCAGCAGCCCATTGTCTAGCGGGGGGCCGGAGCAGTACTTC.

The chain couples TRBV28 to TRBJ2-3; D may be TRBD2 (5 bases). V lost 4 bases to trimming and J lost 0 bases, with 11 bases between them. Per the germline V gene, CDR1 is MDHEN and CDR2 is SYDVKM. The CDR3 has 15 amino acids. The CDR3 coding sequence is TGTGCCAGCAGTTCCCGGACTCCTAGCACAGATACGCAGTATTTT. Translation: CASSSRTPSTDTQYF.

The CDR3 loop is CASSERTGTSYNEQFF. The CDR3 DNA reads TGTGCCAGCAGTGAAAGGACAGGGACTTCCTACAATGAGCAGTTCTTC. V and J are TRBV27 and TRBJ2-1; TRBD1 aligns across 8 bases. The ends lost 5 bases at V and 1 base at J; junction bases unmatched: 7. Germline V gene sequence: CDR1 MNHEY, CDR2 SMNVEV (reference sequence). CDR3 length: 16 residues.

This clone was picked up a small number of times. V usage is TRBV2 and J usage is TRBJ1-6; 8 bases line up with TRBD1. The germline V gene encodes CDR1 SNHLY and CDR2 FYNNEI. J was trimmed by 13 bases and V by 4 bases; bases with no gene match: 6. This CDR3 has 13 amino acids. The CDR3 spells CASSGDRIAPLHF. CDR3 in DNA: TGTGCCAGCAGTGGGGACAGGATAGCCCCCCTCCACTTT.

The chain joins TRBV7-3 to TRBJ2-5; the D gene could be TRBD1 or TRBD2 (6 bases each). The V and J ends lost 2 bases and 4 bases respectively, with 11 bases between them. CDR1 is SGHTA, CDR2 FQGTGA, per germline. CDR3 size: 14 residues. The CDR3 here is CASSLAGTRETQYF. CDR3 nucleotide sequence: TGTGCCAGCAGCTTAGCGGGGACACGAGAGACCCAGTACTTC.

A single count supports this clone. The chain links TRBV5-1 to TRBJ1-1, with a possible D match to TRBD1 (6 bases). V shed 4 bases and J shed 0 bases, with 16 bases lying between them. CDR1 SGHRS and CDR2 YFSETQ come from the germline V gene. The CDR3 length is 16 residues. The CDR3 DNA is TGCGCCAGCAGCCCCCCGGGGGCCCGAATGAACACTGAAGCTTTCTTT. Translating it yields CASSPPGARMNTEAFF. The variable domain in full, with the rest retrieved from reference TRBV5-1 and TRBJ1-1, is KAGVTQTPRYLIKTRGQQVTLSCSPISGHRSVSWYQQTPGQGLQFLFEYFSETQRNKGNFPGRFSGRQFSNSRSEMNVSTLELGDSALYLCASSPPGARMNTEAFFGQGTRLTVV.

This clone showed up just a few times. This chain connects TRBV6-5 to TRBJ2-2, with D unresolved. The CDR3 spans 15 residues. V lost 2 bases and J 5 bases, leaving 12 bases between the germline ends. In germline, CDR1 is MNHEY, CDR2 SVGAGI. The CDR3 protein is CASSYVDPKTGELFF. CDR3 bases: TGTGCCAGCAGTTACGTGGACCCCAAAACCGGGGAGCTGTTTTTT.

Written as DNA, the CDR3 is TGCAGCGTTGAGTCCGACTGGACCCTTAACTATGGCTACACCTTC. It encodes CSVESDWTLNYGYTF. This chain joins TRBV29-1 and TRBJ1-2, with D unresolved. The CDR3 has 15 amino acids. The germline gives CDR1 SQVTM, CDR2 ANQGSEA. V shed 3 bases and J shed 1 base, with 15 bases lying between them. The full variable domain, in which reference TRBV29-1 and TRBJ1-2 provide the parts outside the CDR3, is SAVISQKPSRDICQRGTSLTIQCQVDSQVTMMFWYRQQPGQSLTLIATANQGSEATYESGFVIDKFPISRPNLTFSTLTVSNMSPEDSSIYLCSVESDWTLNYGYTFGSGTRLTVV.

The chain carries TRBV5-1 and TRBJ2-7; 14 bases match TRBD2. V lost 6 bases to trimming and J lost 0 bases; unmatched junction nucleotides: 8. Germline V lookup: CDR1 SGHRS, CDR2 YFSETQ. The CDR3 length is 17 residues. This CDR3 reads CASTRTSGGSNSYEQYF. CDR3 nucleotides: TGCGCCAGCACTCGGACTAGCGGGGGGTCCAACTCCTACGAGCAGTACTTC.

J is TRBJ1-1 and V is TRBV11-2; D gene ambiguous. With 2 bases removed from V and 3 bases from J, the gap between germline ends came to 10 bases. Germline CDR1 is SGHAT and CDR2 is FQNNGV. The CDR3 contains 14 residues. The CDR3 nucleotides read TGTGCCAGCAGCTTATTCCCCGGGGACACTGAAGCTTTCTTT. Its translation: CASSLFPGDTEAFF.

Only one count was recorded for this clone. CDR3 in DNA: TGCAGAGGAGGGGATTATGGCTACACCTTC. Protein sequence: CRGGDYGYTF. The chain combines TRBV20-1 with TRBJ1-2; D perhaps matches TRBD1 (5 bases). The CDR3 sequence is 10 residues long. Germline V gives CDR1 DFQATT, CDR2 SNEGSKA (reference sequence).

The chain couples TRBV7-6 to TRBJ2-7, with TRBD2 identical over 9 bases. The J segment lost 3 bases and the V segment lost 1 base, leaving 4 bases of the junction unmatched. Per the germline V gene, CDR1 is SGHVS and CDR2 is FNYEAQ. This CDR3 has 15 residues. The DNA of the CDR3 is TGTGCCAGCAGCTTAGGCCTAGCGGGAATCTACGAGCAGTACTTC. Encoded protein: CASSLGLAGIYEQYF. Full variable domain (rest looked up from reference TRBV7-6 and TRBJ2-7): GAGVSQSPRYKVTKRGQDVALRCDPISGHVSLYWYRQALGQGPEFLTYFNYEAQQDKSGLPNDRFSAERPEGSISTLTIQRTEQRDSAMYRCASSLGLAGIYEQYFGPGTRLTVT.

This chain links TRBV2 with TRBJ2-1; TRBD2 matches at 8 bases. This CDR3 comprises 12 residues. CDR1 and CDR2 from the germline V gene are SNHLY and FYNNEI. With 6 bases clipped from V and 16 bases from J, the junction kept 11 bases outside the gene matches. Here the CDR3 reads CASSRNPGTSFF. The CDR3 region has the DNA TGTGCCAGCAGCCGGAACCCCGGGACTAGTTTCTTC.

The rearrangement uses TRBV6-5 and TRBJ1-2; 9 bases match TRBD1. CDR3 length equals 14 residues. Looked up from germline, CDR1 is MNHEY and CDR2 is SVGAGI. Trimming took 6 bases from V and 4 from J; bases not matched to a gene: 6. The CDR3 region is CASSGTGRGYGYTF. In DNA, the CDR3 is TGTGCCAGCAGCGGGACAGGGAGAGGCTATGGCTACACCTTC.

The genes are TRBV29-1 and TRBJ2-2, with D tentatively TRBD1 (6 bases). This CDR3 region has 13 residues. With 1 base removed from V and 6 bases from J, the gap between germline ends came to 9 bases. The germline CDR1 and CDR2 sequences are SQVTM and ANQGSEA. This CDR3 reads CSVEATGPGELFF. The CDR3, as DNA: TGCAGCGTTGAAGCCACAGGGCCCGGGGAGCTGTTTTTT.

V and J are TRBV6-6 and TRBJ2-7; no definite D call. This CDR3 has 15 residues. Trimming removed 6 bases at V and 0 bases at J, with 15 bases between. Per germline, CDR1 MNHNY and CDR2 SVGAGI (reference sequence). The CDR3 sequence: CASSDSAGSSYEQYF. CDR3 nucleotide sequence: TGTGCCAGCAGCGATTCGGCAGGTTCCTCCTACGAGCAGTACTTC.

V and J are TRBV30 and TRBJ1-2; D is ambiguous. Per the germline V gene, CDR1 is GTSNPN and CDR2 is SVGIG (reference sequence). CDR3 length equals 10 residues. Trimming left V 2 bases short and J 7 bases short, with 5 bases between. CDR3: CAWSHSGYTF. The CDR3 coding sequence is TGTGCCTGGAGTCACAGTGGCTACACCTTC.